The rows below give T cell receptor beta chains drawn from one sample of a study of response to subunit inactivated influenza vaccine. TCRdb used MiXCR to reprocess the RT-PCR reads, holding one entry per CDR3 protein. The table includes hundreds of thousands of distinct CDR3 sequences, less than 30% detected once. The source material was CD4+ T cells sorted from PBMCs, sampled around 5 days after vaccination. These receptors originate from a man between 45 and 60 years old who received an inactivated influenza vaccine. Both conserved end residues are trimmed from each CDR3. D genes are given only for firm matches.

D gene,J gene,V gene,CDR3 length,CDR3 protein
NA,TRBJ1-2,TRBV20-1,11,SARGAGLYGYT
NA,TRBJ2-1,TRBV27,12,ASKIGARNNEQF
TRBD1,TRBJ2-1,TRBV5-1,14,ASSLIPGQATNEQF
TRBD2,TRBJ2-3,TRBV7-2,14,ASTLSGGGARDTQY
TRBD2,TRBJ2-3,TRBV6-2/TRBV6-3,18,ASSTYNLRGGTSSTDTQY
TRBD2,TRBJ2-7,TRBV30,14,AWSVSMGLATGEQY
TRBD1,TRBJ2-1,TRBV20-1,11,SAPTGLSNEQF
NA,TRBJ2-1,TRBV7-9,10,ASSFRGHEQF
TRBD2,TRBJ2-1,TRBV30,14,AWGEAGRGPRNEQF
NA,TRBJ1-5,TRBV12-3/TRBV12-4,11,ASSFWQDQPQH
TRBD2,TRBJ2-6,TRBV3-1,15,ASRLAGGSSGANVLT
TRBD1,TRBJ2-3,TRBV9,15,ASSPRQGAMGTDTQY
TRBD2,TRBJ2-5,TRBV29-1,10,SVGAGGETQY
TRBD2,TRBJ2-1,TRBV11-2,13,ASSYSGRRYNEQF
NA,TRBJ1-1,TRBV12-3/TRBV12-4,14,ASSLALVRGGTEAF
TRBD2,TRBJ2-3,TRBV18,12,ASSPRRGVDTQY
TRBD2,TRBJ2-5,TRBV10-3,10,ASGGSSETQY
NA,TRBJ2-2,TRBV6-2/TRBV6-3,12,ASVRDSGTGELF
TRBD1,TRBJ2-1,TRBV24-1,14,ATSLSGTGGYNEQF
TRBD2,TRBJ2-7,TRBV6-2/TRBV6-3,14,ASSYSGLAGAHEQY
NA,TRBJ2-4,TRBV2,14,ASSESRVLAKNIQY
NA,TRBJ2-3,TRBV10-3,15,AISEGVLVGGTDTQY
NA,TRBJ1-2,TRBV10-3,13,AISDRTAPNYGYT
NA,TRBJ1-1,TRBV29-1,10,SVDRKNTEAF
NA,TRBJ2-7,TRBV7-9,12,ASSLQAGSYEQY
NA,TRBJ2-5,TRBV4-3,11,ASSQHQGETQY
NA,TRBJ2-3,TRBV4-1,15,ASSHLRRSVGTDTQY
NA,TRBJ2-3,TRBV6-2/TRBV6-3,9,ASGASDTQY
NA,TRBJ2-5,TRBV20-1,11,SASKLGYETQY
NA,TRBJ2-5,TRBV11-2,11,ASSTAGAETQY
NA,TRBJ1-1,TRBV12-3/TRBV12-4,12,ASKTGNVNTEAF
NA,TRBJ1-4,TRBV10-2,13,ASSESSFYNEKLF
NA,TRBJ1-6,TRBV12-3/TRBV12-4,13,ASSGWGTNNSPLH
TRBD1,TRBJ2-7,TRBV4-3,12,ASSQNGQGNEQY
NA,TRBJ2-6,TRBV7-2,13,ASSSWGSGANVLT
NA,TRBJ2-3,TRBV5-1,13,ASSLSIQVTDTQY
TRBD1,TRBJ2-2,TRBV2,14,ASSESGQGLGGELF
NA,TRBJ1-1,TRBV30,12,AWSAQAMNTEAF
TRBD1,TRBJ2-7,TRBV20-1,12,SARGTGSTVEQY
TRBD1,TRBJ2-2,TRBV7-2,10,ASSPWTGKLF
TRBD1,TRBJ1-5,TRBV7-2,14,ASSLGMGTGNQPQH
TRBD1,TRBJ2-5,TRBV18,11,ASSRDSQETQY
TRBD2,TRBJ2-7,TRBV27,12,ASSWRETSYEQY
NA,TRBJ1-6,TRBV4-3,11,ASSQAGNSPLH
NA,TRBJ2-5,TRBV7-9,12,ASSNPGDGGTQY
TRBD2,TRBJ2-2,TRBV10-3,16,AISNLTGRAVNTGELF
NA,TRBJ2-7,TRBV14,9,ASSPGPEQY
NA,TRBJ2-5,TRBV7-2,11,ASSLGSKETQY
NA,TRBJ2-7,TRBV5-6,11,ASSHRVSYEQY
TRBD2,TRBJ2-7,TRBV5-5,14,ASRESGGFRIYEQY
NA,TRBJ2-7,TRBV11-2,13,ASSPSLGRITEQY
NA,TRBJ2-2,TRBV5-6,14,ASSWQGGSNTGELF
NA,TRBJ2-7,TRBV20-1,12,SARDYRVPNEQY
NA,TRBJ1-1,TRBV3-1,11,ASSPDRYTEAF
TRBD1,TRBJ2-5,TRBV18,15,ASSPSRLGQGIETQY
TRBD1,TRBJ1-5,TRBV7-9,12,ASSLQGANQPQH
TRBD1,TRBJ2-1,TRBV2,14,ASMGQLLSSYNEQF